The 8 T cell receptor beta chains reported below all come from one sample, sequenced in a study of blood T cell repertoires in COVID-19. TCRdb's copy holds only in-frame clones and misses some; the assay was immunoSEQ multiplex PCR. This sample has roughly 80,000 clones; roughly 82% occur once, and the top ten carry about an eighth. Input material: peripheral blood. These receptor sequences come from an elderly man with acute or convalescent COVID-19.

In DNA form, the CDR3 reads TGTGCCAGCAGCCAAGGAAAACGTCTAGCGGGGGTCGGGACCCAGTACTTC. Its translation: CASSQGKRLAGVGTQYF. The chain joins TRBV3-1 (or the pseudogene TRBV3-2) to TRBJ2-5, with TRBD2 matching over 10 bases. The CDR3 is 17 residues long. After removal of 1 base from V and 7 bases from J, the junction contained 12 bases not matched to a gene. Germline V gene sequence: CDR1 LGHDT, CDR2 YNNKEL (reference sequence).

This clone is a singleton in its sample. This chain connects TRBV5-1 to TRBJ2-7; D is perhaps TRBD1 (6 bases). CDR1 and CDR2 from the germline V gene are SGHRS and YFSETQ. Trimming removed 6 bases at V and 3 bases at J, with 16 bases between. This CDR3 region has 14 residues. The CDR3 is CASKRQDGNYEQYF. The CDR3, as DNA: TGCGCCAGCAAGCGACAGGACGGAAACTACGAGCAGTACTTC.

The genes are TRBV2 and TRBJ1-1, with 7 bases that match TRBD1. This CDR3 has 15 amino acids. J gave up 1 base and V 6 bases, and 8 bases lay outside the gene matches. From germline, CDR1 is SNHLY and CDR2 FYNNEI. CDR3 nucleotide sequence: TGTGCCAGCAGATCCTCCCGGGACAGGAACACTGAAGCTTTCTTT. Its translation is CASRSSRDRNTEAFF.

CDR3 amino acids: CSAMKLAGYGELFF. Here the CDR3 DNA reads TGCAGCGCCATGAAACTAGCGGGGTACGGGGAGCTGTTTTTT. The rearrangement uses TRBV29-1 and TRBJ2-2; 10 bases map to TRBD2. Trimming took 7 bases from V and 7 from J; bases not matched to a gene: 9. CDR1 is SQVTM, CDR2 ANQGSEA, per germline. This CDR3 has 14 residues.

J is TRBJ1-1 and V is TRBV5-8; TRBD1 matches at 7 bases. Losses at the gene ends were 4 bases for V and 1 base for J; bases not matched to a gene: 4. Germline CDR1 reads SGHTS; CDR2 reads YDEGEE. The CDR3 is 14 residues long. Here the CDR3 DNA reads TGTGCCAGCAGCCATAGACAGGGGAACACTGAAGCTTTCTTT. It encodes CASSHRQGNTEAFF.

This clone was counted a single time. The rearrangement links TRBV6-5 to TRBJ1-2; unclear D gene. Germline values: CDR1 MNHEY, CDR2 SVGAGI. The V end was cut by 0 bases, the J end by 8 bases, with 13 bases between. The CDR3 is made up of 14 amino acids. In nucleotides, the CDR3 is TGTGCCAGCAGTTACTCTGGCAGGCCCCACGGCTACACCTTC. It translates to CASSYSGRPHGYTF.

CDR3 DNA sequence: TGTGCCAGCAGCCAGTCCAAAGATACGCAGTATTTT. This gives the protein CASSQSKDTQYF. The rearrangement joins TRBV4-2 to TRBJ2-3; D unresolved. This CDR3 contains 12 residues. Germline CDR1 is LGHNA and CDR2 is YNFKEQ. V lost 3 bases to trimming and J lost 5 bases, with 6 bases between them.

This clone showed up just a few times. The J gene is TRBJ1-3, the V gene TRBV30, with D maybe TRBD1 (5 bases). The CDR3 is made up of 16 amino acids. The ends were cut back, 1 base at V and 0 bases at J, with 13 bases in the middle. Germline V CDR1 and CDR2: GTSNPN, SVGIG (reference sequence). CDR3 DNA sequence: TGTGCCTGGAGTGCGATGGGACTGCACTCTGGAAACACCATATATTTT. Encoded protein: CAWSAMGLHSGNTIYF.